This T cell receptor (beta chain) was identified during a study of OX40 agonist ivuxolimab in advanced cancers. Background on the study: At 0.01 to 10 mg/kg, ivuxolimab was administered intravenously to patients every 2 weeks.

Clones were sequenced by immunoSEQ multiplex PCR, and TCRdb holds only the in-frame ones, with some missing. The sample has some 45,000 clones, 82% seen once. CDR1 is MDHEN, CDR2 SYDVKM, per germline. The CDR3 consists of 12 residues. V lost 1 base and J lost 12, with 13 bases in between. The chain couples TRBV28 to TRBJ2-7; D gene unclear. Specimen: CD4+ or CD8+ T cells sorted from blood, collected in a trial of the OX40 agonist ivuxolimab. This TCR came from an adult with an advanced solid tumor such as melanoma, head and neck, liver or kidney cancer. The CDR3 here is CASSLFPQPPYF. CDR3 bases: TGTGCCAGCAGTTTATTCCCTCAGCCTCCGTACTTC.